This T cell receptor (beta chain) was documented in a study of blood T cell repertoires in COVID-19. Study-wide context: Material from acute and convalescent COVID-19 was sourced from the United States, Italy and Spain. Sample material is recorded as cDNA or gDNA derived from T cells, B-cell-depleted T cells, or PBMCs.

The sample holds a few counts of this clone. J lost 4 bases, V lost 5 bases, and 8 bases had no gene match. Germline V CDR1 and CDR2: SGHVS, FQNEAQ. CDR3 size: 15 residues. Per the authors' pipeline: The assay estimated nucleated cells by amplifying reference gene primers. Libraries were prepared by immunoSEQ multiplex PCR; TCRdb keeps only in-frame clonotypes and omits some of them. V, J and clone size were drawn from that table, and D and trimming were deduced from the DNA. The data show under 200,000 clones, with over 80% seen just once and around 10% held by the top ten. The specimen sequenced was peripheral blood. The sequence derives from a woman older than 75 with active or convalescent COVID-19. This sequence joins TRBV7-8 and TRBJ2-7; 10 nucleotides line up with TRBD1. CDR3 sequence reads: CASSDPGQGKYEQYF. CDR3 sequence (DNA): TGTGCCAGCAGCGACCCGGGACAGGGGAAATACGAGCAGTACTTC. Full variable domain (remainder filled in from reference TRBV7-8 and TRBJ2-7): GAGVSQSPRYKVAKRGQDVALRCDPISGHVSLFWYQQALGQGPEFLTYFQNEAQLDKSGLPSDRFFAERPEGSVSTLKIQRTQQEDSAVYLCASSDPGQGKYEQYFGPGTRLTVT.